This record covers a single TCR beta chain. What it binds is unknown. The CDR3 totals 11 residues. Germline V gene lookup returns CDR1 GTSNPN and CDR2 SVGIG (reference sequence). J lost 8 bases, V lost 8 bases, and 7 bases had no gene match. Use of 60 Vbeta and 13 Jbeta primers characterized the PCR. Produced via immunoSEQ multiplex PCR; TCRdb's table is partial and in-frame only. The sample shows roughly 190,000 clones, less than 85% of them seen only once. The sample is drawn from a study of cytomegalovirus exposure and HLA in healthy donors. Overall study findings and caveats: Donor immune exposure was known only as CMV serostatus. Evidence from a later analysis indicated that most CMV-associated TCR beta chains looked HLA-restricted.

Sequenced sample: PBMCs. V usage is TRBV30 and J usage is TRBJ1-2, with TRBD1 matching 8 bases. The clonotype originates from a girl between 5 and 17 years old in good health and CMV-seropositive. Here the CDR3 reads CAGWTGNGYTF. The CDR3 DNA follows: TGTGCCGGGTGGACAGGGAACGGCTACACCTTC.